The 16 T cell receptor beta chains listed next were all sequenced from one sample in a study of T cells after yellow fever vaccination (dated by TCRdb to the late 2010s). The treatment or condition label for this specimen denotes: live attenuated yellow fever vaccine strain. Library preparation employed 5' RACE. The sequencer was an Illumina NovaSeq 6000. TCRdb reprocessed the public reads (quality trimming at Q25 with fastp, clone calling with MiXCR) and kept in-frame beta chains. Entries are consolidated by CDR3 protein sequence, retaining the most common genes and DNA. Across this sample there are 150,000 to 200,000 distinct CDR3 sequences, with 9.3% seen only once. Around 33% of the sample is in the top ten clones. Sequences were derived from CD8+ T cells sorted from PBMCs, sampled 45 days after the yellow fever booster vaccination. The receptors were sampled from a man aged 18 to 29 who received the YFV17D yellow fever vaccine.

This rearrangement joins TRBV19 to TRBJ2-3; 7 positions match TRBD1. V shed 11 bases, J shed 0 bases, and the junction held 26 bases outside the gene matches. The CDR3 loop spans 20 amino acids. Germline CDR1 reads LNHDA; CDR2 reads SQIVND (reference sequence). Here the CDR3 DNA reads TGTGCCGAGGGGGCCACATCCCCATCGCGGTTTCGGGCTAGCACAGATACGCAGTATTTT. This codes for CAEGATSPSRFRASTDTQYF.

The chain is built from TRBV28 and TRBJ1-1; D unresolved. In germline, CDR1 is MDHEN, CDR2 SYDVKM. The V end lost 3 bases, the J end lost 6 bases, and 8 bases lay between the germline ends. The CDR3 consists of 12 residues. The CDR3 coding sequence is TGTGCCAGCAGTTTGGGATACCCTGAAGCTTTCTTT. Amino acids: CASSLGYPEAFF.

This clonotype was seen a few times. CDR3 nucleotides: TGCGCCAGCAGCTTGGGTGGAGACTCTGGAAACACCATATATTTT. This encodes CASSLGGDSGNTIYF. This rearrangement joins TRBV5-1 to TRBJ1-3, with no clear D. V was pared by 0 bases and J by 0 bases, with 7 bases between. Germline lookup yields CDR1 SGHRS and CDR2 YFSETQ. The CDR3 extends over 15 amino acids.

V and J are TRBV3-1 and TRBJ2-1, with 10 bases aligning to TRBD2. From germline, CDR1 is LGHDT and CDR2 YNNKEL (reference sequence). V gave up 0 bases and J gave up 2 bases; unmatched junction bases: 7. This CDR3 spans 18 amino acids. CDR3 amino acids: CASSQDIRLAGAYNEQFF. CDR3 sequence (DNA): TGTGCCAGCAGCCAAGATATCCGGCTAGCGGGGGCCTACAATGAGCAGTTCTTC.

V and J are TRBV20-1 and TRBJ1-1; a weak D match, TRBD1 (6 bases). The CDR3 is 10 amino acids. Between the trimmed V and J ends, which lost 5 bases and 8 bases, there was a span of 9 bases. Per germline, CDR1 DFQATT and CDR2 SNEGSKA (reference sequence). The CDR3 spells CSAGTLEAFF. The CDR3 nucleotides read TGCAGTGCTGGGACACTGGAAGCTTTCTTT.

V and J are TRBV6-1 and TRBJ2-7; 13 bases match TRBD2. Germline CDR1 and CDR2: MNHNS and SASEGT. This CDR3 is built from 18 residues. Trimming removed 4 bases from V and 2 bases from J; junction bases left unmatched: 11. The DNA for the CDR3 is TGTGCCAGCAGTGTACGGCCAACCGGGACTAGCGGGACCTACGAGCAGTACGTC. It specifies CASSVRPTGTSGTYEQYV.

The CDR3 nucleotides read TGTGCCAGCAGCTTGGTCTGGGGGGCCCAAGAGACCCAGTACTTC. The encoded protein is CASSLVWGAQETQYF. This chain joins TRBV5-4 and TRBJ2-5, with D perhaps given as TRBD1 or TRBD2 (6 bases each). Germline V gene lookup returns CDR1 SGHNT and CDR2 YYREEE (reference sequence). The CDR3 spans 15 residues. The V end was cut by 0 bases, the J end by 1 base, with 10 bases between.

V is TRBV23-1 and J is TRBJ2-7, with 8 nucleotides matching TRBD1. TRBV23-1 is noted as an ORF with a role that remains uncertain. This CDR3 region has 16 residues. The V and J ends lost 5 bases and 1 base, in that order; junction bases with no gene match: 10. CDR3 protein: CASSSGQGILSYEQYV. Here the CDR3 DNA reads TGCGCCAGCAGTAGCGGACAGGGAATTTTGTCCTACGAGCAGTACGTC.

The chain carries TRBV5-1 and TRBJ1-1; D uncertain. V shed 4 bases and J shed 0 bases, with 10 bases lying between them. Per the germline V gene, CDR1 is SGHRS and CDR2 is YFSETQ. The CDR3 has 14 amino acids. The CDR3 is CASSPEALNTEAFF. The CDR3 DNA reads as TGCGCCAGCAGCCCCGAGGCCCTGAACACTGAAGCTTTCTTT.

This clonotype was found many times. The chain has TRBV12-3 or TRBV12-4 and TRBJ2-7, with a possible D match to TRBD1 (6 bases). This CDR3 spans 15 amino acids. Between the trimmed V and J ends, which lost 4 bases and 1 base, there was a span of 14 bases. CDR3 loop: CASSSSSDSSYEQYV. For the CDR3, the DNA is TGTGCCAGCAGTTCCTCTTCGGACAGTTCCTACGAGCAGTACGTC.

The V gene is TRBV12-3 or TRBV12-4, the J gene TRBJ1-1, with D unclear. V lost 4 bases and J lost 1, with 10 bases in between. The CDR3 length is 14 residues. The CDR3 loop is CASSSSGRNTEAFF. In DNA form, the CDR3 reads TGTGCCAGCAGTTCCTCCGGCCGGAACACTGAAGCTTTCTTT.

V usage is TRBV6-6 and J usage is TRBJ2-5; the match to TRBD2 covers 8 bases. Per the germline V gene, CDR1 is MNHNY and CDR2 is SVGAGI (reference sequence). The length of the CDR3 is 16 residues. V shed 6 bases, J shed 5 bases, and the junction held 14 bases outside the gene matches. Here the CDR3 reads CASSNTRGGLLETQYF. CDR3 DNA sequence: TGTGCCAGCAGCAACACACGGGGGGGCCTGCTGGAGACCCAGTACTTC.

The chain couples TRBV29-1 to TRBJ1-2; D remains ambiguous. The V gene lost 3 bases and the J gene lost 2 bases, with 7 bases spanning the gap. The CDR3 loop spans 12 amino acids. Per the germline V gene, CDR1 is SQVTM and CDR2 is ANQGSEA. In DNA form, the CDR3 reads TGCAGCGTTGAGTTACAGAACTATGGCTACACCTTC. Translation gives CSVELQNYGYTF.

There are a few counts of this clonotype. The CDR3 DNA sequence: TGTGCCAGCGCCTCGGGGGACCAAGAGACCCAGTACTTC. Its protein is CASASGDQETQYF. The V and J genes are TRBV7-9 and TRBJ2-5, with D tentatively TRBD2 (6 bases). The CDR3 has 13 residues. Germline CDR1 SEHNR, CDR2 FQNEAQ (reference sequence). The germline V and J ends were trimmed by 8 bases and 0 bases, with 10 bases remaining between them.

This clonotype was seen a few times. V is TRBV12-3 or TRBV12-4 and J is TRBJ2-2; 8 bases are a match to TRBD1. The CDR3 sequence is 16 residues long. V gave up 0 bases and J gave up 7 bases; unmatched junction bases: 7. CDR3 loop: CASSLAPTGVNGELFF. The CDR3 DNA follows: TGTGCCAGCAGTTTAGCGCCGACAGGGGTGAACGGGGAGCTGTTTTTT.

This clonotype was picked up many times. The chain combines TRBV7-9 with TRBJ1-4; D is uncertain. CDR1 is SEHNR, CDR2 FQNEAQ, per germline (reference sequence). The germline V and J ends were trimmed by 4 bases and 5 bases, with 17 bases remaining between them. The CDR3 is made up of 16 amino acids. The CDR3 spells CASSSTRGVRNEKLFF. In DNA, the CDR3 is TGTGCCAGCAGCTCTACCCGGGGAGTACGAAATGAAAAACTGTTTTTT.